This record looks at one T cell receptor beta chain sequence and its context. Its antigen is not identified. Trimming removed 2 bases from V and 6 bases from J, with 18 bases in between. The germline V gene has CDR1 SEHNR and CDR2 FQNEAQ (reference sequence). The CDR3 spans 16 residues. A universal primer site was incorporated via template switching, and the cDNA contained unique molecular identifiers. TCRdb called the 5' RACE reads again in MiXCR, with one record for every CDR3 protein. Of hundreds of thousands of distinct CDR3 sequences in the sample, 5.5% to 7% were seen once. This sample is drawn from a study of identical twins. Points from the study as a whole: Cross-sectional statistical analysis was relied on for the conclusions, without the same donors being followed. The models systematically underestimated how much out-of-frame TCR alpha was shared in monozygotic twins.

Among all donors, each was a healthy Caucasian. These same records also appear under a second study, on yellow fever vaccine responses in identical twins.

The origin of this receptor is a woman younger than 35 in good health. Input material: memory (CD45RO+) T cells sorted from blood. The rearrangement joins TRBV7-9 to TRBJ2-3; D is perhaps TRBD2 (5 bases). CDR3 amino acids: CASSLRPSASLDTQYF. CDR3 sequence (DNA): TGTGCCAGCAGCTTACGGCCCTCCGCTAGCTTGGATACGCAGTATTTT.